This passage covers 27 T cell receptor beta chains from one sample sequenced in a study of OX40 agonist ivuxolimab in advanced cancers. The library was produced with the immunoSEQ multiplex PCR assay. TCRdb holds this immuneACCESS table with in-frame rearrangements only. Some clones are missing; in checked studies, unresolved V genes explain under half, and the rest has no known cause. Within this sample are fewer than 70,000 clones, with roughly 85% of them counted one time only. The ten largest make up about 3% of the sample. The material sequenced was CD4+ or CD8+ T cells sorted from blood, taken in a trial of the OX40 agonist ivuxolimab. These receptors all come from an adult with an advanced solid tumor such as melanoma, head and neck, liver or kidney cancer.

The V and J genes are TRBV28 and TRBJ1-2; no firm D call. The V end was cut by 6 bases, the J end by 5 bases, with 10 bases between. CDR3 length: 12 amino acids. Germline CDR1 reads MDHEN; CDR2 reads SYDVKM. This CDR3 is CASSMALYGYTF. The CDR3, as DNA: TGTGCCAGCAGCATGGCCCTGTATGGCTACACCTTC.

The gene calls are TRBV4-2 and TRBJ1-1; D unresolved. The CDR3 contains 13 residues. Per the germline V gene, CDR1 is LGHNA and CDR2 is YNFKEQ. Trimming cost V 1 base and J 4 bases, with 7 bases left between them. For the CDR3, the DNA is TGTGCCAGCAGCCAAGTGCATAGCACTGAAGCTTTCTTT. Protein product: CASSQVHSTEAFF.

The gene calls are TRBV4-1 and TRBJ2-5, with D uncertain. Per the germline V gene, CDR1 is MGHRA and CDR2 is YSYEKL. Trimming cost V 0 bases and J 5 bases, with 13 bases left between them. The CDR3 runs to 15 residues. The CDR3 DNA is TGCGCCAGCAGCCAAGAAAAAGCATCTGGGGAGACCCAGTACTTC. Residues: CASSQEKASGETQYF.

This sequence joins TRBV7-9 and TRBJ2-3; no definite D call. The V gene's germline CDR1 is SEHNR and CDR2 FQNEAQ (reference sequence). The CDR3 is 15 residues long. The V gene lost 2 bases and the J gene lost 0 bases, with 9 bases spanning the gap. The CDR3 reads CASSLNGVSTDTQYF. The CDR3, as DNA: TGTGCCAGCAGCTTAAATGGTGTTAGCACAGATACGCAGTATTTT.

The J gene is TRBJ1-4, the V gene TRBV27; the D gene is possibly TRBD1 (6 bases). Trimming removed 5 bases at V and 6 bases at J, with 16 bases between. Germline CDR1 MNHEY, CDR2 SMNVEV (reference sequence). The CDR3 sequence is 15 residues long. The CDR3 here is CASSPSGGADEKLFF. The CDR3 DNA follows: TGTGCCAGCAGTCCCAGTGGGGGCGCGGATGAAAAACTGTTTTTT.

The rearrangement uses TRBV11-1 and TRBJ2-2, with D possibly being TRBD1 or TRBD2 (5 bases each). CDR3 length: 14 residues. The germline gives CDR1 SGHAT, CDR2 FQDESV (reference sequence). Trimming cost V 5 bases and J 5 bases, with 12 bases left between them. CDR3 amino acids: CASSLRDLTGELFF. The CDR3 nucleotides read TGTGCCAGCAGCCTCCGGGACCTAACCGGGGAGCTGTTTTTT.

The chain links TRBV28 to TRBJ1-5; D is uncertain. Trimming cost V 6 bases and J 7 bases, with 7 bases left between them. Germline lookup yields CDR1 MDHEN and CDR2 SYDVKM. The CDR3 is 11 amino acids. CDR3 in DNA: TGTGCCAGCAGGACGGAGCAGCCCCAGCATTTT. Translating gives CASRTEQPQHF.

In DNA, the CDR3 is TGTGCCAGCAGCTTATTAGGGCGAGGTGAGCAGTTCTTC. This translates into CASSLLGRGEQFF. The chain uses TRBV7-2 and TRBJ2-1; D gene ambiguous. Looked up from germline, CDR1 is SGHTA and CDR2 is FQGNSA. Trimming pared 2 bases from V and 9 bases from J, leaving 11 bases between. The CDR3 contains 13 residues.

J is TRBJ2-7 and V is TRBV30; 7 bases line up with TRBD1. This CDR3 has 13 residues. The V gene end was trimmed by 3 bases and the J gene end by 6 bases; junction bases not matched to a gene: 8. Germline CDR1 reads GTSNPN; CDR2 reads SVGIG (reference sequence). The CDR3 DNA reads TGTGCCTGGAGAAAGACAGGGCGCGGCGAGCAGTACTTC. This translates into CAWRKTGRGEQYF.

The V call is TRBV11-2, the J call TRBJ2-2; perhaps TRBD1 as D (6 bases). This CDR3 contains 13 residues. V was shortened by 4 bases and J by 4 bases, with 7 bases between the two germline ends. Germline CDR1 and CDR2: SGHAT and FQNNGV. The CDR3 here is CASSSQGTGELFF. CDR3 DNA: TGTGCCAGCAGCTCACAGGGCACCGGGGAGCTGTTTTTT. Looking up the rest from reference TRBV11-2 and TRBJ2-2 gives the full variable domain: EAGVAQSPRYKIIEKRQSVAFWCNPISGHATLYWYQQILGQGPKLLIQFQNNGVVDDSQLPKDRFSAERLKGVDSTLKIQPAKLEDSAVYLCASSSQGTGELFFGEGSRLTVL.

The genes are TRBV7-2 and TRBJ1-2; no clear D gene. The V gene lost 3 bases and the J gene lost 3 bases, with 5 bases spanning the gap. Germline V gene lookup returns CDR1 SGHTA and CDR2 FQGNSA. This CDR3 spans 12 amino acids. The CDR3, as DNA: TGTGCCAGCAGCTTGGGGTACTATGGCTACACCTTC. Its translation is CASSLGYYGYTF. Looking up the rest from reference TRBV7-2 and TRBJ1-2 gives the full variable domain: GAGVSQSPSNKVTEKGKDVELRCDPISGHTALYWYRQSLGQGLEFLIYFQGNSAPDKSGLPSDRFSAERTGGSVSTLTIQRTQQEDSAVYLCASSLGYYGYTFGSGTRLTVV.

The chain carries TRBV28 and TRBJ1-5; 7 bases line up with TRBD1. This CDR3 has 16 residues. V gave up 4 bases and J gave up 2 bases; unmatched junction bases: 8. Germline CDR1 is MDHEN and CDR2 is SYDVKM. CDR3 in amino acids: CASSSLTGLRNQPQHF. CDR3 DNA sequence: TGTGCCAGCAGTTCCCTGACAGGGTTACGCAATCAGCCCCAGCATTTT.

The chain links TRBV5-4 to TRBJ1-2; weak D call: TRBD1 (5 bases). The CDR3 is 16 residues long. V was trimmed by 0 bases and J by 5 bases, leaving 17 bases between them. Germline lookup yields CDR1 SGHNT and CDR2 YYREEE (reference sequence). CDR3 in DNA: TGTGCCAGCAGCTTGGCCGGGACCCCCCGTTTGTATGGCTACACCTTC. Encoded protein: CASSLAGTPRLYGYTF.

CDR3 in amino acids: CASIPTASRDEQFF. In DNA, the CDR3 is TGTGCCAGCATCCCCACGGCGTCACGTGATGAGCAGTTCTTC. The V gene is TRBV6-6, the J gene TRBJ2-1, with D unresolved. CDR1 is MNHNY and CDR2 is SVGAGI in the germline V gene (reference sequence). Trimming stripped 7 bases from V and 8 bases from J, with 18 bases between. This CDR3 spans 14 amino acids.

The J gene is TRBJ2-5, the V gene TRBV27; D may correspond to TRBD1 or TRBD2 (6 bases each). Trimming pared 7 bases from V and 3 bases from J, leaving 21 bases between. The CDR3 is 16 amino acids. Germline assignment: CDR1 MNHEY and CDR2 SMNVEV (reference sequence). This CDR3 is CASTPGGGLGEETQYF. The CDR3 coding sequence is TGTGCCAGCACCCCTGGAGGGGGTCTGGGGGAAGAGACCCAGTACTTC.

The V and J genes are TRBV11-3 and TRBJ2-1; 10 bases fit TRBD2. The CDR3 is 14 residues long. V lost 4 bases, J lost 6 bases, and 3 bases stayed unmatched. Germline V lookup: CDR1 SGHNT, CDR2 YENEEA. CDR3 in DNA: TGTGCCAGCAGCTCAGCGGGGGGGGCCAATGAGCAGTTCTTC. Translation gives CASSSAGGANEQFF.

This sequence joins TRBV10-1 and TRBJ2-1; D assignment may be TRBD1 or TRBD2 (5 bases each). CDR1 and CDR2 (germline): WNHNN, SYGVQD (reference sequence). Trimming stripped 4 bases from V and 4 bases from J, with 14 bases between. This CDR3 region has 15 residues. CDR3 sequence reads: CASSVGGPSYNEQFF. The CDR3 DNA follows: TGCGCCAGCAGTGTTGGGGGTCCCTCATACAATGAGCAGTTCTTC.

V and J are TRBV19 and TRBJ2-2; possibly TRBD1 for D (5 bases). From germline, CDR1 is LNHDA and CDR2 SQIVND (reference sequence). V shed 5 bases and J shed 5 bases, with 12 bases lying between them. The CDR3 loop spans 14 amino acids. The CDR3 DNA sequence: TGTGCCAGTAGTCTGGCAGGGCAAACCGGGGAGCTGTTTTTT. It encodes CASSLAGQTGELFF.

CDR3 sequence: CSVEVGGGEQFF. The CDR3, as DNA: TGCAGCGTTGAAGTAGGGGGAGGAGAGCAGTTCTTC. The chain uses TRBV29-1 and TRBJ2-1; D is possibly TRBD1 or TRBD2 (6 bases each). The CDR3 runs to 12 residues. V was pared by 1 base and J by 10 bases, with 11 bases between. Germline V lookup: CDR1 SQVTM, CDR2 ANQGSEA.

J is TRBJ1-5 and V is TRBV6-1; TRBD1 matches at 8 bases. The CDR3 is made up of 14 amino acids. The J segment lost 7 bases and the V segment lost 3 bases, leaving 5 bases of the junction unmatched. Germline V gene data show CDR1 as MNHNS and CDR2 as SASEGT. The DNA for the CDR3 is TGTGCCAGCAGTGACGGACAGGGCTACCAGCCCCAGCATTTT. Encoded protein: CASSDGQGYQPQHF.

In its sample, this clone was seen once. V and J are TRBV15 and TRBJ2-5; TRBD1 agrees at 7 bases. CDR3 length: 17 residues. Germline V gene sequence: CDR1 LNHNV, CDR2 YYDKDF (reference sequence). With 1 base clipped from V and 0 bases from J, the junction kept 8 bases outside the gene matches. Written as DNA, the CDR3 is TGTGCCACCAGCAGAGGTGGACAGGCAACGTACCAAGAGACCCAGTACTTC. Translated, it gives CATSRGGQATYQETQYF.

The V call is TRBV5-1, the J call TRBJ2-5; D remains unclear. CDR1 SGHRS and CDR2 YFSETQ come from the germline V gene. CDR3 size: 14 residues. The germline V and J ends were trimmed by 3 bases and 2 bases, with 11 bases remaining between them. The CDR3 region is CASSSRTFQETQYF. Here the CDR3 DNA reads TGCGCCAGCAGCTCGAGGACGTTTCAAGAGACCCAGTACTTC.

V and J are TRBV28 and TRBJ1-4, with 11 bases fitting TRBD1. CDR3 length: 15 amino acids. CDR1 is MDHEN, CDR2 SYDVKM, per germline. V was pared by 5 bases and J by 8 bases, with 7 bases of the junction left unmatched. The CDR3 nucleotides read TGTGCCAGCAGTAGCCGGGACAGGGGGGAAGAAAAACTGTTTTTT. As protein: CASSSRDRGEEKLFF. Variable domain in full (rest from reference TRBV28 and TRBJ1-4): DVKVTQSSRYLVKRTGEKVFLECVQDMDHENMFWYRQDPGLGLRLIYFSYDVKMKEKGDIPEGYSVSREKKERFSLILESASTNQTSMYLCASSSRDRGEEKLFFGSGTQLSVL.

This sequence joins TRBV2 and TRBJ1-1, with D perhaps matching TRBD1 (5 bases). Germline CDR1 is SNHLY and CDR2 is FYNNEI. V was clipped by 7 bases and J by 0 bases, with 9 bases between them. The CDR3 has 13 amino acids. Here the CDR3 DNA reads TGTGCCAGCAAGAAGGACATGAACACTGAAGCTTTCTTT. Amino acids: CASKKDMNTEAFF.

This clone was observed a single time. The J gene is TRBJ2-3, the V gene TRBV7-3; 7 positions agree with TRBD1. J was trimmed by 8 bases and V by 4 bases; bases with no gene match: 3. Germline V gene sequence: CDR1 SGHTA, CDR2 FQGTGA. The CDR3 consists of 12 residues. The CDR3 nucleotides read TGTGCCAGCAGCTCCCCAGGGGGTACGCAGTATTTT. It yields the protein CASSSPGGTQYF. The full variable domain, its missing parts supplied by reference TRBV7-3 and TRBJ2-3, is GAGVSQTPSNKVTEKGKYVELRCDPISGHTALYWYRQSLGQGPEFLIYFQGTGAADDSGLPNDRFFAVRPEGSVSTLKIQRTERGDSAVYLCASSSPGGTQYFGPGTRLTVL.

This clone has just one count. The CDR3 coding sequence is TGTGCCAGCAGTTACCGTCGGAATAGCAATCAGCCCCAGCATTTT. This translates into CASSYRRNSNQPQHF. The rearrangement uses TRBV6-5 and TRBJ1-5; D not certain. CDR1 and CDR2 (germline): MNHEY, SVGAGI. The CDR3 is 15 residues long. Trimming cost V 2 bases and J 0 bases, with 8 bases left between them.

This sequence joins TRBV2 and TRBJ2-7; 8 bases fit TRBD1. With V trimmed by 3 bases and J by 3 bases, 7 bases remained unmatched. This CDR3 is 15 amino acids long. Germline V gene data show CDR1 as SNHLY and CDR2 as FYNNEI. The CDR3 DNA reads as TGTGCCAGCAGTGACCCCTGGACAGGGTTCTACGAGCAGTACTTC. Translating it yields CASSDPWTGFYEQYF.